Listed below are T cell receptor beta chains from one sample, sequenced in a study of T cells in localized non-small cell lung cancer. Produced via immunoSEQ multiplex PCR; TCRdb's table is partial and in-frame only. The sample records some 25,000 clones, more than 75% being singletons. This material consisted of peripheral blood, taken before any cancer treatment. These receptors were obtained from a male donor older than 55 with stage II squamous cell lung carcinoma. CDR3s leave out the opening cysteine and the closing phenylalanine or tryptophan.

v_gene,j_gene,CDR3aa
TRBV5-4,TRBJ1-1,ASSLFQQNTEAF
TRBV7-2,TRBJ2-7,ASSLDRGNEQY
TRBV5-1,TRBJ2-3,ASSEGTGKGADTQY
TRBV7-9,TRBJ2-1,ASSAWTSGGYNEQF
TRBV5-1,TRBJ2-6,ASSLVGTSGANVLT
TRBV19,TRBJ2-2,ASSIPSGVGTGELF
TRBV10-3,TRBJ2-3,AISVNPGQGKPSGSPDTQY
TRBV6-1,TRBJ2-6,ASSATQSSGANVLT
TRBV7-3,TRBJ2-2,ASSWQGNTGELF
TRBV5-1,TRBJ1-3,ASSLELQGGSGNTIY
TRBV6-4,TRBJ2-1,ASSSEGGAREQF
TRBV19,TRBJ1-1,ATGSKGDTEAF
TRBV28,TRBJ2-3,ASSPSGQKDTQY
TRBV7-9,TRBJ2-3,ASSSQIGDTQY
TRBV4-2,TRBJ1-1,ASSRTGYGDTEAF
TRBV11-2,TRBJ2-1,ASSLVVAGGYNEQF
TRBV30,TRBJ1-1,AWSTGRVNTEAF
TRBV5-4,TRBJ2-1,ASSLAAGSSYNEQF
TRBV7-9,TRBJ2-2,ASSPTNTGELF
TRBV7-2,TRBJ1-2,ASSLRRVTGGRLGYT
TRBV4-3,TRBJ2-3,ASSQGSKRGDTQY
TRBV9,TRBJ2-2,ASSGHGWELF
TRBV7-3,TRBJ2-5,ASSVGGRETQY
TRBV9,TRBJ2-2,ASSVVYTGELF
TRBV27,TRBJ1-4,ASSFINEKLF
TRBV27,TRBJ1-6,ASSPVPGQGVEFSYNSPLH
TRBV21-1,TRBJ1-3,ASSKGEPRGNGNTIY
TRBV19,TRBJ2-1,ASNSGTGENEQF
TRBV5-1,TRBJ1-1,ASSLPLGRPGENTEAF
TRBV14,TRBJ2-2,ASSQNRGLADGELF
TRBV5-6,TRBJ2-1,ASSLRLAGVHEQF
TRBV7-9,TRBJ2-3,ASSPWTGGLTDTQY
TRBV28,TRBJ1-1,ASRPSQGPYTEAF
TRBV19,TRBJ2-3,ASSDVTDTQY
TRBV7-2,TRBJ2-2,ASSLVQGTGELF
TRBV27,TRBJ1-2,ASSPGTGNYGYT
TRBV6-6,TRBJ1-1,ASGYKGSGDTEAF
TRBV7-2,TRBJ2-7,ASSLAGIRSYEQY
TRBV7-8,TRBJ2-5,ASSREYRAQY
TRBV6-5,TRBJ1-1,ASSLDRMNTEAF
TRBV4-3,TRBJ2-3,ASSQEVSAGGPDTQY
TRBV5-4,TRBJ2-3,ASSLGGSTDTQY
TRBV5-4,TRBJ2-2,ASGVPNTGELF
TRBV2,TRBJ2-1,ASSGDLGSYNEQF
TRBV6-4,TRBJ2-3,ASSDSMGTDTQY
TRBV2,TRBJ2-4,ASSPDSLAKNIQY
TRBV5-4,TRBJ1-2,ASSKNRVDGYT
TRBV28,TRBJ1-2,ASSGTGSLYGYT
TRBV9,TRBJ1-2,ASSVDVEVHGYT
TRBV19,TRBJ1-5,ASTSRGQGASGQPQH
TRBV20-1,TRBJ1-4,SARRRGKTV
TRBV18,TRBJ2-2,ASLSTPNTGELF
TRBV6-5,TRBJ1-1,ASSLAGKSAEAF
TRBV5-1,TRBJ1-1,ASNEQVNTEAF